This is a list of T cell receptor beta chains from one sample in a study of chemoradiotherapy in HPV16-positive cancers. Sequenced by immunoSEQ multiplex PCR; TCRdb stores in-frame clones only, minus some. The sample has about 7,900 clones; approximately 91% are singletons. The input for sequencing was blood, taken from a patient who underwent chemoradiotherapy. The source of these receptors is a human donor with HPV-associated anogenital cancer. Both conserved end residues are trimmed from each CDR3. The order of the fields is V gene, D gene, J gene, clone size, CDR3 protein. D genes are given only for firm matches. A row's size may be missing; if present it is once, few, many or a size class.

v_gene: TRBV14; d_gene: NA; j_gene: TRBJ1-1; abundance: NA; CDR3aa: ATSTRGRLDTEAF
v_gene: TRBV6-5; d_gene: NA; j_gene: TRBJ1-2; abundance: few; CDR3aa: ASSYSNVGHLGGYT
v_gene: TRBV28; d_gene: TRBD2; j_gene: TRBJ2-6; abundance: NA; CDR3aa: ASKDSGSSGANVLT
v_gene: TRBV7-9; d_gene: NA; j_gene: TRBJ2-7; abundance: NA; CDR3aa: ASSPQGRRRGEQY
v_gene: TRBV5-6; d_gene: NA; j_gene: TRBJ1-1; abundance: NA; CDR3aa: ASRVEGETQAF
v_gene: TRBV5-1; d_gene: NA; j_gene: TRBJ1-4; abundance: NA; CDR3aa: ASSYGGRTNEKLF
v_gene: TRBV30; d_gene: NA; j_gene: NA; abundance: NA; CDR3aa: AWSVGYVPYEQY
v_gene: TRBV4-2; d_gene: NA; j_gene: TRBJ2-1; abundance: once; CDR3aa: ASSQAGLLLSSYNEQF
v_gene: TRBV19; d_gene: NA; j_gene: TRBJ1-1; abundance: NA; CDR3aa: ASATVWENTEAF
v_gene: TRBV6-5; d_gene: NA; j_gene: TRBJ1-4; abundance: NA; CDR3aa: ASRQTGHAPEKLF
v_gene: TRBV4-1; d_gene: TRBD1; j_gene: TRBJ1-1; abundance: few; CDR3aa: ASSQQGDTEAF
v_gene: TRBV30; d_gene: NA; j_gene: TRBJ1-5; abundance: NA; CDR3aa: AWSEMRDQPQH
v_gene: TRBV5-6; d_gene: TRBD2; j_gene: TRBJ2-4; abundance: NA; CDR3aa: ASSLALILGGKPPA
v_gene: TRBV4-1; d_gene: TRBD2; j_gene: TRBJ2-7; abundance: once; CDR3aa: ASSQLGLAASYEQY
v_gene: TRBV4-1; d_gene: TRBD1; j_gene: TRBJ2-1; abundance: NA; CDR3aa: ASSGRGLGNEQF
v_gene: TRBV30; d_gene: NA; j_gene: TRBJ1-4; abundance: NA; CDR3aa: AWSNGGGPNEKLF
v_gene: TRBV28; d_gene: NA; j_gene: TRBJ2-3; abundance: NA; CDR3aa: ASGTGEGTDTQY
v_gene: TRBV5-1; d_gene: NA; j_gene: TRBJ2-3; abundance: NA; CDR3aa: ASRRDTDTQY
v_gene: TRBV2; d_gene: NA; j_gene: TRBJ1-3; abundance: NA; CDR3aa: ASSEITASGNTIY